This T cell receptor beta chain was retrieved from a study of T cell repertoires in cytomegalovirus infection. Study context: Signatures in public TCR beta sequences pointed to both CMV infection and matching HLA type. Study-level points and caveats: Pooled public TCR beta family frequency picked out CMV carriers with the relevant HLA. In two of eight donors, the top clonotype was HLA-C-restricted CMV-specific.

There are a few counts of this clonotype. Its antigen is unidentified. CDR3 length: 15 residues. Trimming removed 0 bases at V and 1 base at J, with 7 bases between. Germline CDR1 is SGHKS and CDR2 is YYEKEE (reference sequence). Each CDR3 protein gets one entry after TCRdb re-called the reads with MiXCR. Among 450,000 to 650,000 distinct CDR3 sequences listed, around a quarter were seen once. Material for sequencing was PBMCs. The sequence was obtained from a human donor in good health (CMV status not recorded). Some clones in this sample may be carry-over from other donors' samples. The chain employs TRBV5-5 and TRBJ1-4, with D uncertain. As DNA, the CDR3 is TGTGCCAGCAGCTTGGAACCGGGAACTAATGAAAAACTGTTTTTT. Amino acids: CASSLEPGTNEKLFF.